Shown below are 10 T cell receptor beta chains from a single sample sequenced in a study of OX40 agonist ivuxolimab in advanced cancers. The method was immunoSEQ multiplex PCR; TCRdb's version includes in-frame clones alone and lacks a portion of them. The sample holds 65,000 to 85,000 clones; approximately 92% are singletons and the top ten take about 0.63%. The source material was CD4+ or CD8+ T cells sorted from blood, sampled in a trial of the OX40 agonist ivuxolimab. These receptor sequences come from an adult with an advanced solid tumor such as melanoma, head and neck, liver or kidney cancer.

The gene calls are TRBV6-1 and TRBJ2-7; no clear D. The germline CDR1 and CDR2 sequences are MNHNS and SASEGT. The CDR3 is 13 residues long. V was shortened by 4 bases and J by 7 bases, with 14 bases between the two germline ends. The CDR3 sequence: CASSAGAFTEQYF. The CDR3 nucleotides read TGTGCCAGCAGTGCAGGCGCTTTTACGGAGCAGTACTTC.

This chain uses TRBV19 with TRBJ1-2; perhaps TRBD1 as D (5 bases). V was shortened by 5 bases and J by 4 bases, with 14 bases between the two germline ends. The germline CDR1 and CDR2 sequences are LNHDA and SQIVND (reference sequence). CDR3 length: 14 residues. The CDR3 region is CASSSRGLGYGYTF. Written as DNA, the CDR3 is TGTGCCAGTAGTTCAAGGGGTTTGGGCTATGGCTACACCTTC.

The DNA of the CDR3 is TGTGCCAGCAGTTTCCGACAGGGCCTCGGGGGCAATCAGCCCCAGCATTTT. It codes for CASSFRQGLGGNQPQHF. V is TRBV2 and J is TRBJ1-5, with TRBD1 matching 7 bases. The CDR3 consists of 17 residues. The V gene's germline CDR1 is SNHLY and CDR2 FYNNEI. V lost 5 bases to trimming and J lost 2 bases; unmatched junction nucleotides: 12.

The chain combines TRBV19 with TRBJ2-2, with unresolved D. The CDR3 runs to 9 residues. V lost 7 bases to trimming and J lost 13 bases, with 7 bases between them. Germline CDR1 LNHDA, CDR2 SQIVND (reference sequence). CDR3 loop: CASIKGLFF. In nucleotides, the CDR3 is TGTGCCAGTATCAAGGGGCTGTTTTTT. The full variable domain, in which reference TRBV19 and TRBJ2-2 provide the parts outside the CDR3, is DGGITQSPKYLFRKEGQNVTLSCEQNLNHDAMYWYRQDPGQGLRLIYYSQIVNDFQKGDIAEGYSVSREKKESFPLTVTSAQKNPTAFYLCASIKGLFFGEGSRLTVL.

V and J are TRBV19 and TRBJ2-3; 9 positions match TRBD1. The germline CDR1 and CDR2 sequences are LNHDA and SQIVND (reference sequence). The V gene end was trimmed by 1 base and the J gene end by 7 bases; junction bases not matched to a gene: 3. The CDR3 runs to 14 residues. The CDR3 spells CASSIGTGANTQYF. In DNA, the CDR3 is TGTGCCAGTAGTATAGGGACAGGGGCGAATACGCAGTATTTT.

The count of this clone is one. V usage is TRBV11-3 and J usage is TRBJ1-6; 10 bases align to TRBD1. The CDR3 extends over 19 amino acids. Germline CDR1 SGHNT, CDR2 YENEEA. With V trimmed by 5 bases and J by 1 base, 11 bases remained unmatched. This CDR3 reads CASSPRDRGARSYNSPLHF. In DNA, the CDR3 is TGTGCCAGCAGCCCCCGGGACAGGGGCGCGCGGTCCTATAATTCACCCCTCCACTTT.

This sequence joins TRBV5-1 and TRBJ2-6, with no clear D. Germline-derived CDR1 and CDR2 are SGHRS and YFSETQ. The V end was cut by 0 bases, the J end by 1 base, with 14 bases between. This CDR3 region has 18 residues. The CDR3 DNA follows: TGCGCCAGCAGCTTGGCCGGCACGATCCCTTCTGGGGCCAACGTCCTGACTTTC. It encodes CASSLAGTIPSGANVLTF. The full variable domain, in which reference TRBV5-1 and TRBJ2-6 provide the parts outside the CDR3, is KAGVTQTPRYLIKTRGQQVTLSCSPISGHRSVSWYQQTPGQGLQFLFEYFSETQRNKGNFPGRFSGRQFSNSRSEMNVSTLELGDSALYLCASSLAGTIPSGANVLTFGAGSRLTVL.

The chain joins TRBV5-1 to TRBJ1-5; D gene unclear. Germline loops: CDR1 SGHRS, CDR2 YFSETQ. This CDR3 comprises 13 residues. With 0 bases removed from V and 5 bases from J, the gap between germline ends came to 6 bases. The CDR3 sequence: CASSLDMDQPQHF. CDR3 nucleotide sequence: TGCGCCAGCAGCTTGGATATGGATCAGCCCCAGCATTTT.

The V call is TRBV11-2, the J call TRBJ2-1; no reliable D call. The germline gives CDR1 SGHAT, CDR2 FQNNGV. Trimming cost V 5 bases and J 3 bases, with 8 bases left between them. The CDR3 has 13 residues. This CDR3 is CASSKPYYNEQFF. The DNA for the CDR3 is TGTGCCAGCAGCAAACCCTACTACAATGAGCAGTTCTTC.

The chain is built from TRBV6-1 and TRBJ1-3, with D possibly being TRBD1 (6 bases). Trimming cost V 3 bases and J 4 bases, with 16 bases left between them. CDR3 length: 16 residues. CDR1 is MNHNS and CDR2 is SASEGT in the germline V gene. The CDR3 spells CASSDNGTPLGNTIYF. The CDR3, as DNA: TGTGCCAGCAGTGACAACGGGACACCTCTAGGAAACACCATATATTTT.